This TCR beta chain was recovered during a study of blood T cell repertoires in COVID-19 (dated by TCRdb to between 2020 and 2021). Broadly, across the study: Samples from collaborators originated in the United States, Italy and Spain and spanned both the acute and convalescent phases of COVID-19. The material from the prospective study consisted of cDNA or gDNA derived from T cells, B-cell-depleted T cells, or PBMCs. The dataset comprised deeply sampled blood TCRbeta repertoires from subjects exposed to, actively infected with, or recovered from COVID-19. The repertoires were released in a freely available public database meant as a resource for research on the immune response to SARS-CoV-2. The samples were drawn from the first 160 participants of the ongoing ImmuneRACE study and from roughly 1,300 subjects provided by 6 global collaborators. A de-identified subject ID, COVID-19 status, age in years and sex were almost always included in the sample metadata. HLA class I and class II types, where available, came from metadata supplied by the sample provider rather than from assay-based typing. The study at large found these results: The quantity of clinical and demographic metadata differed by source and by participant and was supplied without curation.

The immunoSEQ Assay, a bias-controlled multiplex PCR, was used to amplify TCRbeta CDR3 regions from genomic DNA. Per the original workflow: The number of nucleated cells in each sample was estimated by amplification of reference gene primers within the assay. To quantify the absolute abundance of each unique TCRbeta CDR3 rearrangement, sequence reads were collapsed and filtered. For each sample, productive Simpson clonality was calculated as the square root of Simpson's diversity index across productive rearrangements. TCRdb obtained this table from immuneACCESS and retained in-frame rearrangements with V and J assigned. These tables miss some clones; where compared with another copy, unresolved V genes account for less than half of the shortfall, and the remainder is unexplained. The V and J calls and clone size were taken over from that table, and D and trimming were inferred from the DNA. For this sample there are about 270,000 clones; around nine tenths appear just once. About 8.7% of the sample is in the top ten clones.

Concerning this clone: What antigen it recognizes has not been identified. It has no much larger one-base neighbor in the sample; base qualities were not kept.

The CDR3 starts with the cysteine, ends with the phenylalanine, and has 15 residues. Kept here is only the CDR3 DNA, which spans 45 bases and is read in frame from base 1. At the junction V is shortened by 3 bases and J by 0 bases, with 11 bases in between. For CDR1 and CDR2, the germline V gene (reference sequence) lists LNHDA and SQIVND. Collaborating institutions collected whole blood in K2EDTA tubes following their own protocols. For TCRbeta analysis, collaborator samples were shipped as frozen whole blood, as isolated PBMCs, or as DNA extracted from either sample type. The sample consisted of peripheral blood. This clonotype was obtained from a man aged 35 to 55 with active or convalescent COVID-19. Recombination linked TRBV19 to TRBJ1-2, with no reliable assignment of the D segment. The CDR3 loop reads CASSIVGGTNYGYTF. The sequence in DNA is TGTGCCAGTAGTATTGTCGGCGGTACTAACTATGGCTACACCTTC. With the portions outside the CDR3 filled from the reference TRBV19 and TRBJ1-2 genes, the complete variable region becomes DGGITQSPKYLFRKEGQNVTLSCEQNLNHDAMYWYRQDPGQGLRLIYYSQIVNDFQKGDIAEGYSVSREKKESFPLTVTSAQKNPTAFYLCASSIVGGTNYGYTFGSGTRLTVV.